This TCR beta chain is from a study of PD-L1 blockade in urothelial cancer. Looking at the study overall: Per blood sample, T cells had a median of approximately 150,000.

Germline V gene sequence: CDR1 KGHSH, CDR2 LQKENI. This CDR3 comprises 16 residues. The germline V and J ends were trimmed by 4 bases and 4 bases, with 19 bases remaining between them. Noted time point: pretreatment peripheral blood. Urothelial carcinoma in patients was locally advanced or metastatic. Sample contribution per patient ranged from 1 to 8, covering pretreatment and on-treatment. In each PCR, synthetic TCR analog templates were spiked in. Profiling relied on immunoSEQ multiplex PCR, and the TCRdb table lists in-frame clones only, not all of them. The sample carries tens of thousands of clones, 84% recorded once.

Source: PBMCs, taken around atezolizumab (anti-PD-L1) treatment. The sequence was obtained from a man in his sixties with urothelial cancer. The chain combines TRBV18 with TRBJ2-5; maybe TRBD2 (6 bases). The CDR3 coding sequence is TGTGCCAGCTCACACACGGCGGGAACGCCCTTAGAGACCCAGTACTTC. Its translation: CASSHTAGTPLETQYF.